This entry describes one TCR beta chain. Its antigen is unidentified. The CDR3 length is 15 residues. Germline V gives CDR1 LGHNA, CDR2 YSLEER. The V end lost 4 bases, the J end lost 4 bases, and 14 bases lay between the germline ends. This record belongs to a study of cytomegalovirus exposure and HLA in healthy donors. Study-wide points: Presence/absence results assume similar sequencing depth per donor, which may not hold. Later, an analysis found that common viral pathogens appeared to be linked with several of the most significant clusters. Later analysis demonstrated an association between a missense DCLRE1C variant and TCR beta V- and J-gene trimming.

With 60 Vbeta and 13 Jbeta primers, the PCR was carried out. Repertoires were generated with immunoSEQ multiplex PCR, while TCRdb's copy carries only in-frame clones and drops some. The table includes some 170,000 clones, 80% detected once. This chain connects TRBV4-3 to TRBJ1-5; tentatively, D is TRBD1 (5 bases). Sequenced: PBMCs. The clonotype was recovered from a man between 18 and 35 years old in good health and CMV-seropositive. Here the CDR3 reads CASSPQRTLNQPQHF. DNA for the CDR3: TGCGCCAGCAGCCCCCAGAGGACACTTAATCAGCCCCAGCATTTT.